This T cell receptor (beta chain) derives from a study of tumor-infiltrating lymphocytes in primary liver carcinoma. Points from the study as a whole: A small share of top clones, only about 7.5-24%, was found in all five tumor regions.

Production of TCR beta cDNA used 400 to 600 ng total RNA together with a constant-region primer. Modified slightly, ARM-PCR produced TCR beta libraries over three nested multiplex PCR rounds. TCRdb passed the multiplex PCR reads through MiXCR, listing each CDR3 protein once. The sample holds tens of thousands of distinct CDR3 sequences; around 77% are singletons and the top ten take roughly 25%. On this clonotype: No antigen is known for it.

The study co-extracted DNA and RNA from 20-30 mg of unsorted bulk tissue. Surgical resection served as treatment for the primary liver carcinoma of these patients. Those patients suffered from chronic HBV infection and were treatment-naive. The sample consisted of liver tumor tissue from sampling region 5. Subset described: tumor region T5, tumor centre. This clonotype was obtained from a man aged 40-55 years with primary liver carcinoma and hepatitis B virus infection.

CDR3 nucleotide sequence: TGTGCCAGCAGTACTGGGACTAGCGGCTCCTACGAGCAGTTCTTC. This translates into CASSTGTSGSYEQFF. V usage is TRBV6-1 and J usage is TRBJ2-7; 11 nucleotides agree with TRBD2. Gene TRBJ2-1 matches the end of the DNA better, so the J call may be wrong. Per germline, CDR1 MNHNS and CDR2 SASEGT. CDR3 size: 15 residues.